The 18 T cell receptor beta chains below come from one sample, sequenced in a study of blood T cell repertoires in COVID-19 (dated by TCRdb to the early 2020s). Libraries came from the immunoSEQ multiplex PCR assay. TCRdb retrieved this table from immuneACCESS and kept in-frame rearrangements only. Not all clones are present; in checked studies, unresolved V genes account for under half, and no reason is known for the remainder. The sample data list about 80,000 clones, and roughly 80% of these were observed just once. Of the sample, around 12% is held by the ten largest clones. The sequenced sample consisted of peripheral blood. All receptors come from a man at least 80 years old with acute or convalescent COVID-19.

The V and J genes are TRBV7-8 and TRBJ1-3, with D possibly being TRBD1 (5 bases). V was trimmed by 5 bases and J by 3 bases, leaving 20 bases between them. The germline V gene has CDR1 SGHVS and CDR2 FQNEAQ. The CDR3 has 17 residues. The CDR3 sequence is CASSLTETGVGGNTIYF. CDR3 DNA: TGTGCCAGCAGCCTAACCGAAACAGGAGTAGGTGGAAACACCATATATTTT.

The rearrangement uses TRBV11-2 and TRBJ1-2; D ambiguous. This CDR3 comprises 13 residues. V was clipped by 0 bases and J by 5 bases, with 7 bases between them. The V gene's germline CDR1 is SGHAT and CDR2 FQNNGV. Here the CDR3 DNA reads TGTGCCAGCAGCTTAGACAGAAGTTATGGCTACACCTTC. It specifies CASSLDRSYGYTF.

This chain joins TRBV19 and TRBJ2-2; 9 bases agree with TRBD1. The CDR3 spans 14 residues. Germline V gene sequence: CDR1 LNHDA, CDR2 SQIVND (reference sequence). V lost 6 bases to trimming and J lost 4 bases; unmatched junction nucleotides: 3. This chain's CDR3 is CASRDRGGTGELFF. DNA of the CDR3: TGTGCCAGTAGGGACAGGGGAGGCACCGGGGAGCTGTTTTTT.

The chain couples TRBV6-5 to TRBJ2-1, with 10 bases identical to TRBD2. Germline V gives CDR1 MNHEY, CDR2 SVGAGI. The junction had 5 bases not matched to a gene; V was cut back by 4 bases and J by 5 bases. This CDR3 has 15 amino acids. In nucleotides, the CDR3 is TGTGCCAGCAGTTGGGGACTAGCGAGGGACAATGAGCAGTTCTTC. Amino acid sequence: CASSWGLARDNEQFF.

CDR3 protein: CASSGRSDGYTF. In DNA form, the CDR3 reads TGTGCCAGCAGTGGCAGGTCAGATGGCTACACCTTC. The chain recombines TRBV6-6 with TRBJ1-2; D remains ambiguous. Trimming took 5 bases from V and 6 from J, leaving 10 bases between them. From germline, CDR1 is MNHNY and CDR2 SVGAGI (reference sequence). The CDR3 loop spans 12 amino acids.

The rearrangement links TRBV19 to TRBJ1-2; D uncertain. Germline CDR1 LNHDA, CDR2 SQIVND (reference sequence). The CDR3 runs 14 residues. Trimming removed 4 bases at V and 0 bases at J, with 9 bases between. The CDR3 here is CASSTQITNYGYTF. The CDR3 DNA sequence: TGTGCCAGTAGTACTCAGATTACTAACTATGGCTACACCTTC.

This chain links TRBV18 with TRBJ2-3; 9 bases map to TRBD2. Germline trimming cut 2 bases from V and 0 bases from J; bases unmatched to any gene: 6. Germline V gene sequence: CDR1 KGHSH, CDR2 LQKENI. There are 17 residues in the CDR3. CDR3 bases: TGTGCCAGCTCACCAAGGGCGCTAGCGGGAAGCACAGATACGCAGTATTTT. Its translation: CASSPRALAGSTDTQYF. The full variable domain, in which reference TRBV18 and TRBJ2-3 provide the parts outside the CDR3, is NAGVMQNPRHLVRRRGQEARLRCSPMKGHSHVYWYRQLPEEGLKFMVYLQKENIIDESGMPKERFSAEFPKEGPSILRIQQVVRGDSAAYFCASSPRALAGSTDTQYFGPGTRLTVL.

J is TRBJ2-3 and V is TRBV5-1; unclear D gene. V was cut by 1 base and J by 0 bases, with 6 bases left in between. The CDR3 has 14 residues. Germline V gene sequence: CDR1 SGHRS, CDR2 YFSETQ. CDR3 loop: CASSLPGSTDTQYF. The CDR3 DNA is TGCGCCAGCAGCTTGCCAGGCAGCACAGATACGCAGTATTTT.

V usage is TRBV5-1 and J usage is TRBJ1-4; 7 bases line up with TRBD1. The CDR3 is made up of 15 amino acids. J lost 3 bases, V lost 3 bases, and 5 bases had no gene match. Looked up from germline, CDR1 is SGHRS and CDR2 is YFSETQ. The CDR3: CASSSEGAANEKLFF. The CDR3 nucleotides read TGCGCCAGCAGCTCGGAGGGGGCAGCTAATGAAAAACTGTTTTTT.

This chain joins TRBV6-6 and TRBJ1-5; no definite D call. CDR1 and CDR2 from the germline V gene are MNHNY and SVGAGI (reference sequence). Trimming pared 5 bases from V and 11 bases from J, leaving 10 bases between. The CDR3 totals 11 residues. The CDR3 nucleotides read TGTGCCAGCAGTCCAAACAGAGCCCAGCATTTT. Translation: CASSPNRAQHF.

The DNA of the CDR3 is TGTGCCAGTAGTATATCGCGGGGGGGAAGCTCCTACAATGAGCAGTTCTTC. Its translation: CASSISRGGSSYNEQFF. The chain is built from TRBV19 and TRBJ2-1, with 9 positions matching TRBD2. Germline values: CDR1 LNHDA, CDR2 SQIVND (reference sequence). The J segment lost 0 bases and the V segment lost 2 bases, leaving 5 bases of the junction unmatched. This CDR3 region has 17 residues.

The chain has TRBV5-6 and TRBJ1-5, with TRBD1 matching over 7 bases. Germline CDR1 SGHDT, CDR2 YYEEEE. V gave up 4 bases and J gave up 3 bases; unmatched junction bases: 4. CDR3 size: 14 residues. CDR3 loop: CASSLTGYNQPQHF. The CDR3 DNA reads TGTGCCAGCAGCCTGACAGGGTACAATCAGCCCCAGCATTTT.

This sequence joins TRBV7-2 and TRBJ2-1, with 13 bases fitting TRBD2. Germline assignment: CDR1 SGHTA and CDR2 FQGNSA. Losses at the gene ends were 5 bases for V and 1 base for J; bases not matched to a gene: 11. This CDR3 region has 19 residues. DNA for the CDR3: TGTGCCAGCAGCATAAACCGGGGGACTAGCGGGGCTTCCTACAATGAGCAGTTCTTC. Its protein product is CASSINRGTSGASYNEQFF.

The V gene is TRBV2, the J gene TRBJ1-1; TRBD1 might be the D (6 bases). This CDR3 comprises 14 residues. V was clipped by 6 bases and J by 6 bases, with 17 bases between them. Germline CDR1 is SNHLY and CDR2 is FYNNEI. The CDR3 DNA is TGTGCCAGCAGCCCGGGACAACCCGGGGCTGAAGCTTTCTTT. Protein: CASSPGQPGAEAFF.

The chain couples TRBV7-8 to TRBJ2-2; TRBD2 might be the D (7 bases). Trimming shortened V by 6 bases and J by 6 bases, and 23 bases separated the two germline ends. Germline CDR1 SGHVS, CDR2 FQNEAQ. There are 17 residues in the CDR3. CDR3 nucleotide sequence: TGTGCCAGCAGGAGACAGGCGCGGGGGATTAAGGCCGGGGAGCTGTTTTTT. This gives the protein CASRRQARGIKAGELFF.

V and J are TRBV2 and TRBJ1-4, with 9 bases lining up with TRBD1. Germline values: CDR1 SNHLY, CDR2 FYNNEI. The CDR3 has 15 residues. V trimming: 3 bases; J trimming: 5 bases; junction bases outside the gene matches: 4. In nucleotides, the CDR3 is TGTGCCAGCAGTGAGGGGACAGGGTTCAATGAAAAACTGTTTTTT. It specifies CASSEGTGFNEKLFF.

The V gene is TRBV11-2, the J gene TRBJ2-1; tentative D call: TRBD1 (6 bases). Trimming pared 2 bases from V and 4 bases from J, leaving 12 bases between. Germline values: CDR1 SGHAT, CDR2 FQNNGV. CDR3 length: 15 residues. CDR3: CASSLSQGTYNEQFF. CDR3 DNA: TGTGCCAGCAGCTTAAGCCAGGGGACGTACAATGAGCAGTTCTTC. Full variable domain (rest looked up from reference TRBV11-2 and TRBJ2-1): EAGVAQSPRYKIIEKRQSVAFWCNPISGHATLYWYQQILGQGPKLLIQFQNNGVVDDSQLPKDRFSAERLKGVDSTLKIQPAKLEDSAVYLCASSLSQGTYNEQFFGPGTRLTVL.

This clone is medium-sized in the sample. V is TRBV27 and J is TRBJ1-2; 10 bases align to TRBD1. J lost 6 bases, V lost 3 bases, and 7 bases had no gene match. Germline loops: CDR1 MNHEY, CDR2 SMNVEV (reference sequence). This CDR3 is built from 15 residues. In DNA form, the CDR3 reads TGTGCCAGCAGTTTGTCCGACAGGGGGCTAGATGGCTACACCTTC. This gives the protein CASSLSDRGLDGYTF.